Sequencing of this T cell receptor beta chain was carried out in a study of post-analysis software for immune sequencing data. Study in general: There were relapsing-remitting, secondary progressive and progressive-relapsing multiple sclerosis among the disease courses included. General study findings and limits: Five or six TRBV segments were more frequent in patients than controls; TRBV5-6, TRBV5-1 and TRBV20-1 belonged to this group. F-measure co-clustering was strong for batch-matched samples.

Regarding this clonotype: What it binds is not known.

Unique molecular identifiers were present in the TCR beta cDNA libraries. From about 0.98 to 11 million T cells, roughly 530,000 cDNA molecules were obtained. TCRdb passed the PCR reads through MiXCR, listing each CDR3 protein once. The table records 700,000 to 900,000 distinct CDR3 sequences, just over 45% of them present only once. J gave up 6 bases and V 0 bases, and 7 bases lay outside the gene matches. The CDR3 is made up of 16 amino acids. Germline V gene sequence: CDR1 ENHRY, CDR2 SYGVKD. The clonotype comes from a girl between 10 and 17 years old with multiple sclerosis. The chain employs TRBV10-3 and TRBJ2-1; 8 nucleotides align to TRBD1. Sequencing used blood. DNA for the CDR3: TGTGCCATCAGTGAGTCGGACAGGGAGGAGGGCAATGAGCAGTTCTTC. It translates to CAISESDREEGNEQFF.